This is a list of T cell receptor beta chains from one sample in a study of blood T cell repertoires in COVID-19. Here immunoSEQ multiplex PCR was the method, and the copy in TCRdb shows in-frame clones only, minus some. The sample shows about 300,000 clones, around nine tenths of them seen only once. Material for sequencing was peripheral blood. The receptors stem from a man in his 70s with acute or convalescent COVID-19. The CDR3 runs from the conserved cysteine through the conserved F or W. The D gene is left open where the match is weak. Clone size is given for some rows only: seen once, a few or many times, or a class if the clone is expanded.

j_gene: TRBJ1-3; v_gene: TRBV29-1; abundance: .; d_gene: .; CDR3aa: CSVQTDRSSGNTIYF; CDR3nt: TGCAGCGTCCAGACTGATAGGAGCTCTGGAAACACCATATATTTT
j_gene: TRBJ1-1; v_gene: TRBV4-2; abundance: .; d_gene: .; CDR3aa: CASSQVIRGTEAFF; CDR3nt: TGTGCCAGCAGCCAAGTGATTAGGGGCACTGAAGCTTTCTTT
j_gene: TRBJ1-3; v_gene: TRBV5-4; abundance: .; d_gene: TRBD1; CDR3aa: CASSLGTGGFSGNTIYF; CDR3nt: TGTGCCAGCAGCTTGGGGACAGGGGGCTTCTCCGGAAACACCATATATTTT
j_gene: TRBJ1-4; v_gene: TRBV5-5; abundance: few; d_gene: .; CDR3aa: CASSMLQGGEKLFF; CDR3nt: TGTGCCAGCAGCATGTTGCAGGGTGGTGAAAAACTGTTTTTT
j_gene: TRBJ1-3; v_gene: TRBV28; abundance: .; d_gene: .; CDR3aa: CASSRLGAAGNTIYF; CDR3nt: TGTGCCAGCAGTCGATTGGGGGCCGCGGGAAACACCATATATTTT
j_gene: TRBJ1-6; v_gene: TRBV6-5; abundance: .; d_gene: .; CDR3aa: CASRRGEISPLHF; CDR3nt: TGTGCCAGCCGCAGGGGTGAGATTTCACCCCTCCACTTT
j_gene: TRBJ2-1; v_gene: TRBV7-3; abundance: .; d_gene: TRBD2; CDR3aa: CASSPGGTSGEEQFF; CDR3nt: TGTGCCAGCAGCCCTGGGGGGACTAGCGGGGAAGAGCAGTTCTTC
j_gene: TRBJ1-5; v_gene: TRBV29-1; abundance: .; d_gene: .; CDR3aa: CSVRDHRSIINQPQHF; CDR3nt: TGCAGCGTTCGGGATCACAGATCAATCATCAATCAGCCCCAGCATTTT
j_gene: TRBJ2-3; v_gene: TRBV9; abundance: .; d_gene: .; CDR3aa: CASSGGLRGDTQYF; CDR3nt: TGTGCCAGCAGCGGAGGACTCAGGGGAGATACGCAGTATTTT
j_gene: TRBJ2-7; v_gene: TRBV9; abundance: .; d_gene: .; CDR3aa: CASTLGPEASYEQYF; CDR3nt: TGTGCCAGCACCCTAGGCCCGGAGGCCTCCTACGAGCAGTACTTC
j_gene: TRBJ2-2; v_gene: TRBV4-3; abundance: .; d_gene: TRBD2; CDR3aa: CASSPIAGVNTGELFF; CDR3nt: TGCGCCAGCAGCCCAATAGCGGGGGTGAACACCGGGGAGCTGTTTTTT
j_gene: TRBJ2-5; v_gene: TRBV5-1; abundance: .; d_gene: .; CDR3aa: CASSLGRTRETQYF; CDR3nt: TGCGCCAGCAGCTTGGGACGAACCAGGGAGACCCAGTACTTC
j_gene: TRBJ2-7; v_gene: TRBV21-1; abundance: .; d_gene: .; CDR3aa: CASISGDYSVGYEQYF; CDR3nt: TGTGCCAGCATATCAGGGGATTATAGCGTAGGCTACGAGCAGTACTTC
j_gene: TRBJ2-2; v_gene: TRBV6-2/TRBV6-3; abundance: .; d_gene: .; CDR3aa: CASSYSAGELFF; CDR3nt: TGTGCCAGCAGTTACTCCGCCGGGGAGCTGTTTTTT
j_gene: TRBJ2-7; v_gene: TRBV6-5; abundance: .; d_gene: .; CDR3aa: CASRADINEQYF; CDR3nt: TGTGCCAGCAGGGCCGATATAAACGAGCAGTACTTC
j_gene: TRBJ2-7; v_gene: TRBV28; abundance: once; d_gene: TRBD1; CDR3aa: CASWDSFFYEQYF; CDR3nt: TGTGCCAGTTGGGACAGTTTCTTCTACGAGCAGTACTTC
j_gene: TRBJ1-5; v_gene: TRBV19; abundance: .; d_gene: .; CDR3aa: CASSISPRVSNQPQHF; CDR3nt: TGTGCCAGTAGTATATCCCCCAGGGTTAGCAATCAGCCCCAGCATTTT
j_gene: TRBJ1-1; v_gene: TRBV6-5; abundance: few; d_gene: .; CDR3aa: CASSLEDGAEAFF; CDR3nt: TGTGCCAGCAGCCTTGAAGACGGGGCTGAAGCTTTCTTT
j_gene: TRBJ2-2; v_gene: TRBV6-5; abundance: .; d_gene: .; CDR3aa: CASSTVNSRLFF; CDR3nt: TGTGCCAGCAGTACGGTCAACAGTAGGCTGTTTTTT
j_gene: TRBJ2-7; v_gene: TRBV28; abundance: few; d_gene: .; CDR3aa: CASSLKGQSQYF; CDR3nt: TGTGCCAGCAGTTTAAAAGGACAATCCCAGTACTTC
j_gene: TRBJ2-2; v_gene: TRBV19; abundance: once; d_gene: TRBD1; CDR3aa: CASKGQGRGGELFF; CDR3nt: TGTGCCAGCAAAGGACAGGGGAGAGGCGGGGAGCTGTTTTTT
j_gene: TRBJ2-1; v_gene: TRBV19; abundance: .; d_gene: TRBD2; CDR3aa: CASSTSGNSYNEQFF; CDR3nt: TGTGCCAGTAGTACTAGCGGGAATTCTTACAATGAGCAGTTCTTC
j_gene: TRBJ2-3; v_gene: TRBV4-2; abundance: once; d_gene: TRBD2; CDR3aa: CASSQRRGDDTQYF; CDR3nt: TGTGCCAGCAGCCAACGGCGGGGGGACGATACGCAGTATTTT
j_gene: TRBJ2-2; v_gene: TRBV18; abundance: .; d_gene: TRBD1; CDR3aa: CASSPPPGTGGPKSRPGELFF; CDR3nt: TGTGCCAGCTCACCACCCCCCGGCACAGGGGGCCCCAAGTCTAGGCCCGGGGAGCTGTTTTTT
j_gene: TRBJ1-5; v_gene: TRBV5-1; abundance: .; d_gene: TRBD1; CDR3aa: CASSLGLQGAGNQPQHF; CDR3nt: TGCGCCAGCAGCTTGGGACTACAGGGGGCAGGCAATCAGCCCCAGCATTTT
j_gene: TRBJ1-5; v_gene: TRBV28; abundance: .; d_gene: .; CDR3aa: CASKGQFNQPQHF; CDR3nt: TGTGCCAGCAAAGGACAGTTCAATCAGCCCCAGCATTTT
j_gene: TRBJ2-5; v_gene: TRBV4-1; abundance: .; d_gene: TRBD2; CDR3aa: CASSQEPIGASGETQYF; CDR3nt: TGCGCCAGCAGCCAAGAGCCGATAGGAGCTAGCGGAGAGACCCAGTACTTC
j_gene: TRBJ2-5; v_gene: TRBV6-5; abundance: .; d_gene: TRBD1; CDR3aa: CASSLTGEETQYF; CDR3nt: TGTGCCAGCAGTTTGACAGGGGAAGAGACCCAGTACTTC
j_gene: TRBJ1-5; v_gene: TRBV20-1; abundance: once; d_gene: .; CDR3aa: CSAREPGQGSNQPQHF; CDR3nt: TGCAGTGCTCGTGAGCCGGGCCAGGGAAGCAATCAGCCCCAGCATTTT
j_gene: TRBJ1-3; v_gene: TRBV5-4; abundance: .; d_gene: .; CDR3aa: CASSRAAGLSSSGNTIYF; CDR3nt: TGTGCCAGCAGCAGAGCTGCGGGACTCTCGAGCTCTGGAAACACCATATATTTT
j_gene: TRBJ1-4; v_gene: TRBV9; abundance: few; d_gene: TRBD1; CDR3aa: CASSSRQGANEKLFF; CDR3nt: TGTGCCAGCAGCTCACGACAGGGTGCTAATGAAAAACTGTTTTTT
j_gene: TRBJ1-3; v_gene: TRBV5-5; abundance: .; d_gene: TRBD1; CDR3aa: CASSPVPGQGRPGNTIYF; CDR3nt: TGTGCCAGCAGCCCAGTACCGGGACAGGGGAGGCCTGGAAACACCATATATTTT
j_gene: TRBJ2-3; v_gene: TRBV18; abundance: .; d_gene: .; CDR3aa: CASSPRTANTDTQYF; CDR3nt: TGTGCCAGCTCACCCCGGACAGCGAACACAGATACGCAGTATTTT
j_gene: TRBJ1-1; v_gene: TRBV9; abundance: once; d_gene: TRBD1; CDR3aa: CASSVGIGQVNTEAFF; CDR3nt: TGTGCCAGCAGCGTAGGAATCGGACAGGTGAACACTGAAGCTTTCTTT
j_gene: TRBJ1-6; v_gene: TRBV9; abundance: .; d_gene: TRBD1; CDR3aa: CASSAGTGWNSPLHF; CDR3nt: TGTGCCAGCAGCGCAGGGACAGGGTGGAATTCACCCCTCCACTTT
j_gene: TRBJ2-7; v_gene: TRBV18; abundance: .; d_gene: TRBD2; CDR3aa: CASSRTSGGAGEQYF; CDR3nt: TGTGCCAGCTCACGAACTAGCGGGGGGGCCGGAGAGCAGTACTTC
j_gene: TRBJ2-4; v_gene: TRBV28; abundance: .; d_gene: .; CDR3aa: CASKAKNIQYF; CDR3nt: TGTGCCAGTAAAGCCAAAAACATTCAGTACTTC
j_gene: TRBJ2-3; v_gene: TRBV28; abundance: .; d_gene: .; CDR3aa: CASSFPGSTDTQYF; CDR3nt: TGTGCCAGCAGTTTTCCGGGGAGCACAGATACGCAGTATTTT
j_gene: TRBJ2-4; v_gene: TRBV27; abundance: .; d_gene: .; CDR3aa: CASSLSTRLGSTRNIQYF; CDR3nt: TGTGCCAGCAGTTTATCGACCAGGTTGGGCTCTACCCGAAACATTCAGTACTTC
j_gene: TRBJ2-1; v_gene: TRBV4-3; abundance: .; d_gene: TRBD2; CDR3aa: CASSQDSASGRASQFF; CDR3nt: TGCGCCAGCAGCCAAGATAGTGCTAGCGGGAGGGCATCGCAGTTCTTC
j_gene: TRBJ1-2; v_gene: TRBV19; abundance: .; d_gene: TRBD1; CDR3aa: CASKVGDRGYYGYTF; CDR3nt: TGTGCCAGTAAAGTAGGGGACAGGGGATACTATGGCTACACCTTC
j_gene: TRBJ1-3; v_gene: TRBV4-1; abundance: .; d_gene: TRBD1; CDR3aa: CASSQDGGQGGIAGNTIYF; CDR3nt: TGCGCCAGCAGCCAAGATGGAGGACAGGGAGGAATAGCTGGAAACACCATATATTTT